The clone carrying this T cell receptor (beta chain) is medium-sized (0.01 to 0.1%) by share. Its antigen is currently unknown. Trimming cost V 2 bases and J 1 base; bases outside gene matches: 3. Germline V gene lookup returns CDR1 MGHRA and CDR2 YSYEKL. There are 15 residues in the CDR3. The data were produced by immunoSEQ multiplex PCR, yet TCRdb's version contains in-frame clones alone and is incomplete. The table lists around 17,000 clones, about 48% of them singletons, with around 16% in the top ten. The record originates from a study of tumor-infiltrating lymphocytes in localized non-small cell lung cancer. Across the whole study: Several tumor histologies, both smoking statuses, and some post-neoadjuvant chemotherapy samples were included. Study-level results: Tumors had more T cell infiltration than uninvolved lung, per TCRbeta sequencing and CD3 counts. Only some patients had TCR sequencing, depending on available tissue. Different pieces of the same tissue were used for each assay.

V and J are TRBV4-1 and TRBJ2-5; 8 positions match TRBD1. Material: lung tumor tissue. The clonotype comes from a human donor with non-small cell lung cancer. CDR3 DNA: TGCGCCAGCAGCCAATCAGGGGGCATCCAAGAGACCCAGTACTTC. This translates into CASSQSGGIQETQYF.